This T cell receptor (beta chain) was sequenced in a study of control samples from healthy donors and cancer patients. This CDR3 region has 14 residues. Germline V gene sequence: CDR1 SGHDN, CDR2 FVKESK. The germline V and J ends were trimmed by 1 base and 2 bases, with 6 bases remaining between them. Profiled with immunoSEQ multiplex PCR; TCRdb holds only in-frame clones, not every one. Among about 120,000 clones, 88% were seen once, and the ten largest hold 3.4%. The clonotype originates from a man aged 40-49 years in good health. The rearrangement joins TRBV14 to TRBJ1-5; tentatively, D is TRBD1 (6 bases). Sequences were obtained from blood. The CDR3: CASSQGQGNQPQHF. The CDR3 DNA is TGTGCCAGCAGCCAAGGACAGGGCAATCAGCCCCAGCATTTT.